A single sample gave rise to the 12 T cell receptor beta chains below, sequenced in a study of Graves' ophthalmopathy and Graves' hyperthyroidism (dated by TCRdb to the late 2010s). The reads were generated on an Illumina HiSeq 2000. For repertoire sequencing, the TCR beta CDR3 regions were amplified from RNA transcripts. The first round of RT-PCR was done with HTBI primers and the Qiagen OneStep RT-PCR kit, and was followed by a second round of multiplex PCR, then size selection and purification. Using fastp at Q25 and MiXCR, TCRdb reprocessed the public reads and kept productive beta chains. CDR3 protein duplicates are merged, each entry listing the most common genes and DNA. This sample has some 400,000 distinct CDR3 sequences in its table, and around 19% of those were observed once. The ten largest account for around 1.4% of the sample. Sequencing used peripheral blood. These receptors all come from a woman between 18 and 30 years old with Graves' ophthalmopathy. Donor details come from another sample of the same person, matched by shared clones.

The genes are TRBV29-1 and TRBJ1-2, with D uncertain. The germline V gene has CDR1 SQVTM and CDR2 ANQGSEA. Deletions cut 4 bases from V and 5 bases from J, with 14 bases between. This CDR3 is built from 13 residues. The CDR3 reads CSVGLLGGYGYTF. Written as DNA, the CDR3 is TGCAGCGTTGGGTTGTTAGGAGGATATGGCTACACCTTC.

This clonotype was observed at least ten times. The CDR3 bases are TGTGCCATCACCGAGGGGGGAAACGGGGAGCTGTTTTTT. This codes for CAITEGGNGELFF. The chain couples TRBV10-3 to TRBJ2-2; D may match TRBD1 or TRBD2 (6 bases each). V was pared by 7 bases and J by 7 bases, with 13 bases between. Germline lookup yields CDR1 ENHRY and CDR2 SYGVKD. The CDR3 runs to 13 residues.

This clonotype appeared many times. The rearrangement uses TRBV10-2 and TRBJ2-7; D is perhaps TRBD2 (6 bases). Per germline, CDR1 WSHSY and CDR2 SAAADI. Trimming left V 7 bases short and J 2 bases short, with 12 bases between. The length of the CDR3 is 13 residues. CDR3 sequence: CASNPGGAYEQYF. The CDR3 DNA follows: TGCGCCAGCAATCCCGGGGGTGCCTACGAGCAGTACTTC.

The gene calls are TRBV27 and TRBJ1-5; tentative D call: TRBD1 (6 bases). Germline lookup yields CDR1 MNHEY and CDR2 SMNVEV (reference sequence). Between the trimmed V and J ends, which lost 6 bases and 0 bases, there was a span of 15 bases. CDR3 length: 16 residues. The CDR3 is CASRRQGLYSNQPQHF. CDR3 DNA: TGTGCCAGCAGGCGGCAGGGGCTCTATAGCAATCAGCCCCAGCATTTT.

Points on this clonotype: It may be a read error: a sequence one base away is much more abundant. In DNA form, the CDR3 reads TGTGCCAGCAGTCTTACGGCAGGGCTACCCCCTGGGGCCAACGTCCTGACTTTC. It specifies CASSLTAGLPPGANVLTF. V is TRBV28 and J is TRBJ2-6, with a possible D match to TRBD1 (5 bases). The germline CDR1 and CDR2 sequences are MDHEN and SYDVKM. The V and J ends lost 5 bases and 2 bases respectively, with 19 bases between them. The CDR3 is 18 residues long.

The chain joins TRBV11-2 to TRBJ2-7; D is uncertain. V was pared by 3 bases and J by 2 bases, with 11 bases between. Germline CDR1 and CDR2: SGHAT and FQNNGV. CDR3 length: 14 residues. The CDR3 DNA sequence: TGTGCCAGCAGCTTCGACTGGAGAGCCTACGAGCAGTACTTC. Translating it yields CASSFDWRAYEQYF.

This clonotype was recorded at least ten times. The rearrangement joins TRBV30 to TRBJ1-2, with D unresolved. CDR1 GTSNPN and CDR2 SVGIG come from the germline V gene (reference sequence). The CDR3 spans 13 residues. Trimming shortened V by 0 bases and J by 7 bases, and 12 bases separated the two germline ends. The chain's CDR3 is CAWSVRGVGGYTF. The CDR3 DNA follows: TGTGCCTGGAGTGTACGGGGAGTAGGTGGCTACACCTTC.

At least ten counts were recorded for this clonotype. J is TRBJ2-3 and V is TRBV20-1, with 7 bases fitting TRBD2. The CDR3 sequence is 19 residues long. Germline-derived CDR1 and CDR2 are DFQATT and SNEGSKA (reference sequence). The V and J ends lost 0 bases and 0 bases, in that order; junction bases with no gene match: 15. CDR3 protein: CSARDDAGPGLRSTDTQYF. The DNA of the CDR3 is TGCAGTGCTAGAGATGACGCTGGACCGGGACTACGTAGCACAGATACGCAGTATTTT.

This clonotype has at least ten counts. This rearrangement joins TRBV5-4 to TRBJ1-6; TRBD1 agrees at 10 bases. The ends lost 2 bases at V and 5 bases at J; junction bases unmatched: 7. Germline V gene data show CDR1 as SGHNT and CDR2 as YYREEE (reference sequence). The CDR3 length is 17 residues. DNA of the CDR3: TGTGCCAGCAGCTTTTTCCCGGACAGGGGGAATAATTCACCCCTCCACTTT. This gives the protein CASSFFPDRGNNSPLHF.

This clonotype was found many times. The chain joins TRBV19 to TRBJ1-5; 7 bases map to TRBD1. The ends lost 4 bases at V and 5 bases at J; junction bases unmatched: 8. CDR1 and CDR2 (germline): LNHDA, SQIVND (reference sequence). This CDR3 has 15 amino acids. This CDR3 is CASSTPGQRDQPQHF. In nucleotides, the CDR3 is TGTGCCAGTAGTACCCCGGGACAGAGGGATCAGCCCCAGCATTTT. Combining the CDR3 with reference TRBV19 and TRBJ1-5 gives the whole variable domain DGGITQSPKYLFRKEGQNVTLSCEQNLNHDAMYWYRQDPGQGLRLIYYSQIVNDFQKGDIAEGYSVSREKKESFPLTVTSAQKNPTAFYLCASSTPGQRDQPQHFGDGTRLSIL.

The rearrangement joins TRBV6-2 or TRBV6-3 to TRBJ1-1, with 7 bases matching TRBD1. The germline V gene encodes CDR1 MNHEY and CDR2 SVGEGT. The trim removed 7 bases at V and 7 bases at J, leaving 12 bases unmatched. This CDR3 comprises 14 residues. DNA of the CDR3: TGTGCCAGCATTCTGGACAGGATCAGAGTTGAAGCTTTCTTT. Its translation is CASILDRIRVEAFF.

This clonotype was counted ten times or more. CDR3 loop: CAWSDAGELFF. The CDR3 DNA reads TGTGCCTGGAGTGACGCCGGGGAGCTGTTTTTT. V and J are TRBV30 and TRBJ2-2, with D hard to call. This CDR3 has 11 residues. Trimming left V 1 base short and J 6 bases short, with 3 bases between. Germline V CDR1 and CDR2: GTSNPN, SVGIG (reference sequence).